This T cell receptor (beta chain) originates from a study of blood T cell repertoires in COVID-19. Study information: There were acute and convalescent COVID-19 samples, and they came from the United States, Italy and Spain. Nucleic acid was either cDNA or gDNA, and it came from T cells, B-cell-depleted T cells, or PBMCs.

Per the study methods: From reference gene primer amplification, estimates of nucleated cell counts were derived. Assay used: immunoSEQ multiplex PCR; TCRdb lists only in-frame clones, some missing. V, J and clone size reflect that table, while D and trimming were determined from the DNA. The sample shows 300,000 or so clones, around 90% of them seen only once. The CDR3 covers 14 residues. The germline gives CDR1 MDHEN, CDR2 SYDVKM. Between the trimmed V and J ends, which lost 2 bases and 7 bases, there was a span of 11 bases. The sequenced material came from peripheral blood. The TCR was taken from a man in his 70s with acute or convalescent COVID-19. The chain joins TRBV28 to TRBJ1-4; perhaps TRBD1 as D (5 bases). Here the CDR3 reads CASSLRGTGEKLFF. In DNA form, the CDR3 reads TGTGCCAGCAGTTTAAGGGGTACGGGTGAAAAACTGTTTTTT.